The clone carrying this TCR beta chain appeared once. This entry belongs to a study of blood T cell repertoires in COVID-19. Study in general: Italy, Spain and the United States were the sources of the convalescent and acute COVID-19 samples. Sources were T cells, B-cell-depleted T cells, or PBMCs; the material itself was cDNA or gDNA.

Study processing details: The assay estimated nucleated cells by amplifying reference gene primers. Sequenced by immunoSEQ multiplex PCR; TCRdb stores in-frame clones only, minus some. The V and J calls and the clone size are those of that table, but D and trimming were determined from the DNA. The sample holds about 140,000 clones, more than 65% seen once. Unmatched junction bases numbered 7, after V lost 6 bases and J lost 3 bases. This CDR3 spans 14 amino acids. The germline CDR1 and CDR2 sequences are KGHSH and LQKENI. The sequence derives from a woman in her fifties or sixties with acute or convalescent COVID-19. The specimen sequenced was peripheral blood. The chain uses TRBV18 and TRBJ2-7, with 8 bases fitting TRBD2. DNA for the CDR3: TGTGCCAGCTCCCTATCTAGCGGGCTCTACGAGCAGTACTTC. Protein sequence: CASSLSSGLYEQYF.